These T cell receptor beta chains were read from a single sample in a study of blood T cells in healthy people across ages. MiXCR, run by TCRdb on the 5' RACE reads, gives a single entry per CDR3 protein. In the table there are more than 500,000 distinct CDR3 sequences, 27% of which are singletons. Specimen: blood. The source is a woman aged 70-85 years in good health. CDR3s include the opening cysteine and the closing phenylalanine or tryptophan. A D gene is named only where the DNA matches it firmly. The listing skips clone size in some rows; elsewhere it reads once, few, many or a size class.

abundance	d_gene	v_gene	j_gene	CDR3nt	CDR3aa
NA	NA	TRBV27	TRBJ2-5	TGTGCCAGCAGTTCGAAATCCGGGACATTGGAGACCCAGTACTTC	CASSSKSGTLETQYF
NA	TRBD2	TRBV24-1	TRBJ2-5	TGTGCCACCAGTGATACCGGGACTACCAAAGAGACCCAGTACTTC	CATSDTGTTKETQYF
NA	NA	TRBV7-9	TRBJ1-1	TGTGCCAGCAGCTTGCCTCAGGGTGCTGAAGCTTTCTTT	CASSLPQGAEAFF
NA	NA	TRBV30	TRBJ2-1	TGTGCCTGGAGTGGAGGGAATGAGCAGTTCTTC	CAWSGGNEQFF
few	TRBD2	TRBV10-3	TRBJ2-1	TGTGCCATCACTGTAGGGGCGGGACTAGCGGCCAATGAGCAGTTCTTC	CAITVGAGLAANEQFF
NA	TRBD1	TRBV12-3/TRBV12-4	TRBJ1-2	TGTGCCAGCAGATGGACAGGGACGGGGGGCTACACCTTC	CASRWTGTGGYTF
NA	TRBD1	TRBV12-3/TRBV12-4	TRBJ1-2	TGTGCCAGCAGTTTCGGGACAGGTAGAGGCTACACCTTC	CASSFGTGRGYTF
NA	NA	TRBV5-8	TRBJ1-3	TGTGCCAGCAGCCGCGAGGGGAGAAACACCATATATTTT	CASSREGRNTIYF
few	NA	TRBV7-2	TRBJ1-3	TGTGCCAGCAGCTTAGCTTACCTCTCTGGAAACACCATATATTTT	CASSLAYLSGNTIYF
NA	TRBD1	TRBV6-5	TRBJ2-7	TGTGCCAGTAGGGGGCGAATCTACGAGCAGTACTTC	CASRGRIYEQYF
few	TRBD1	TRBV11-1	TRBJ2-5	TGTGCCAGCAGCTTATCAATCGGACAGGACGAGACCCAGTACTTC	CASSLSIGQDETQYF
NA	NA	TRBV7-2	TRBJ2-3	TGTGCCAGCAGCTACAACCCGGGGGGCACAGATACGCAGTATTTT	CASSYNPGGTDTQYF
NA	TRBD2	TRBV20-1	TRBJ2-3	TGCAGTGCTACCCCGGGAGGCACAGGTACGCAGTATTTT	CSATPGGTGTQYF
many	NA	TRBV6-2/TRBV6-3	TRBJ1-2	TGTGCCAGCAGTTTCGAGAACTATGGCTACACCTTC	CASSFENYGYTF
NA	TRBD1	TRBV6-1	TRBJ2-7	TGTGCCAGCACCCGGGACAGGAGGGAGTTCTACGAGCAGTACTTC	CASTRDRREFYEQYF
NA	TRBD2	TRBV7-9	TRBJ2-7	TGTGCCAGCAGCTTAGCGCGGGGGGCTACCCACGAGCAGTACTTC	CASSLARGATHEQYF
NA	TRBD2	TRBV5-1	TRBJ2-1	TGCGCCAGCAGCGATGCGGGGGTTTCCTACAATGAGCAGTTCTTC	CASSDAGVSYNEQFF
few	NA	TRBV27	TRBJ2-2	TGTGCCAGCAGCTTCTCGCTGACCGGGGAGCTGTTTTTT	CASSFSLTGELFF
NA	NA	TRBV7-6	TRBJ1-2	TGTGCCAGCAGCTTAGGGACAATGTATGGCTACACCTTC	CASSLGTMYGYTF
few	TRBD1	TRBV5-1	TRBJ2-7	TGCGCCAGCAGCCTACAGGGGCCCCACGAGCAGTACTTC	CASSLQGPHEQYF
NA	NA	TRBV12-5	TRBJ1-2	TGTGCTAGTGGTCCCAACCCGGGACTGGGAATATTGGGCTACACCTTC	CASGPNPGLGILGYTF
NA	NA	TRBV19	TRBJ2-7	TGTGCCAGTAGTACAGGCCGTTCCTACGAGCAGTACTTC	CASSTGRSYEQYF
NA	TRBD2	TRBV7-6	TRBJ2-5	TGTGCCAGCACCCCGACTAGCGGGGGGCGAGAGACCCAGTACTTC	CASTPTSGGRETQYF
NA	TRBD2	TRBV15	TRBJ2-5	TGTGCCACCAGCAGAGATCTAGCGGAGGAGACCCAGTACTTC	CATSRDLAEETQYF
few	NA	TRBV7-9	TRBJ2-7	TGTGCCAGCAGTTTCCGGGACGAGAAGCAGTACTTC	CASSFRDEKQYF
NA	TRBD2	TRBV7-3	TRBJ2-1	TGTGCCAGCAGCTCCCTAGGACTAGCGGGGGGCACGAGCTCCTACAATGAGCAGTTCTTC	CASSSLGLAGGTSSYNEQFF
few	NA	TRBV25-1	TRBJ2-5	TGTGCCAGCAGTGAATATGGGGGCCGGGAGACCCAGTACTTC	CASSEYGGRETQYF
few	TRBD2	TRBV6-2/TRBV6-3	TRBJ2-3	TGTGCCAGCAGTTCTAGCGGGGGCCTCCCTGGCCGGTATTTT	CASSSSGGLPGRYF
NA	NA	TRBV6-2/TRBV6-3	TRBJ1-2	TGTGCCAGCCGGAAGGTGGGTCAGGACTATGGCTACACCTTC	CASRKVGQDYGYTF
NA	TRBD1	TRBV20-1	TRBJ1-2	TGCAATGCCAATCCGGGACAGGGGGCCGGCTACGCCTTC	CNANPGQGAGYAF
few	TRBD1	TRBV7-2	TRBJ1-1	TGTGCCAGCAGCCGGAACAGGGGGAAAGCTTTCTTT	CASSRNRGKAFF
NA	TRBD2	TRBV18	TRBJ2-1	TGTGCCAGCTCACTTCTAGCGGGGGGCCAGCAGTTCTTC	CASSLLAGGQQFF
few	NA	TRBV11-3	TRBJ1-4	TGTGCCAGCAGCCCGCAGGGTGCGGAGAATGAAAAACTGTTTTTT	CASSPQGAENEKLFF
NA	TRBD2	TRBV3-1	TRBJ2-1	TGTGCCAGCAGCCAGACTAGCGGGGGGGCACTTGGGCAGTTCTTC	CASSQTSGGALGQFF
NA	TRBD2	TRBV30	TRBJ2-3	TGTGCCTGGAGTGTAAGGACTAGCGGGGTTCCCGGGGATACGCAGTATTTT	CAWSVRTSGVPGDTQYF
NA	NA	TRBV29-1	TRBJ2-4	TGCAGCACCTCTTCCAAGGACATTCAGTACTTC	CSTSSKDIQYF
NA	TRBD2	TRBV7-2	TRBJ2-7	TGTGCCAGCAGCCTAGGGTTCCTAGCGGGGTACGAGCAGTACTTC	CASSLGFLAGYEQYF
NA	NA	TRBV9	TRBJ1-1	TGTGCCAGCAGCGAGGGCGTAGACACTGAAGCTTTCTTT	CASSEGVDTEAFF
few	TRBD1	TRBV4-3	TRBJ2-4	TGCGCCAGCAGCCACGTCCGGGACAGTCAAAACATTCAGTACTTC	CASSHVRDSQNIQYF
few	TRBD1	TRBV5-1	TRBJ1-5	TGCGCCAGCAGCTTGGAACAGGGGTACAATCAGCCCCAGCATTTT	CASSLEQGYNQPQHF
NA	NA	TRBV20-1	TRBJ2-1	TGCAGTGCTAACCTCCCACTTAGTCGCAAGCAGTTCTTC	CSANLPLSRKQFF
NA	NA	TRBV3-1	TRBJ1-2	TGTGCCAGCAGCCAAGGAGGGTCGGGGTACGGCTACACCTTC	CASSQGGSGYGYTF
NA	NA	TRBV9	TRBJ2-3	TGTGCCAGCAGCGTAGACGGGGTCAGGGCAGATACGCAGTATTTT	CASSVDGVRADTQYF
NA	TRBD1	TRBV24-1	TRBJ1-2	TGTGCCACCAGTGATCCCGGGACAGGGGGCAACTCATTCTATGGCTACACCTTC	CATSDPGTGGNSFYGYTF
few	NA	TRBV29-1	TRBJ1-2	TGCAGCGTTGAAGAAGGGGGGGGGCTCGGCTATGGCTACACCTTC	CSVEEGGGLGYGYTF
few	NA	TRBV7-2	TRBJ1-2	TGTGCCAGCAGCTTCCATTCTGCGACAGTTATTAACTATGGCTACACCTTC	CASSFHSATVINYGYTF
NA	NA	TRBV15	TRBJ2-5	TGTGCCACCCAGAGGCGAGTCCAAGAGACCCAGTACTTC	CATQRRVQETQYF
few	TRBD2	TRBV30	TRBJ2-5	TGTGCCTGGAGGACAGCGGGGTACCAAGAGACCCAGTACTTC	CAWRTAGYQETQYF
few	NA	TRBV3-1	TRBJ1-1	TGTGCCAGCAGCCCACGGGACACTTTGAACACTGAAGCTTTCTTT	CASSPRDTLNTEAFF
NA	TRBD2	TRBV18	TRBJ2-5	TGTGCCAGCTCACCAAAACTAGCGGGGGGAGAAGAGACCCAATACTTC	CASSPKLAGGEETQYF
many	TRBD1	TRBV6-5	TRBJ1-2	TGTGCCAGCAGAATTGACAGGGGAGTCTATGGCTACACCTTC	CASRIDRGVYGYTF
few	TRBD2	TRBV7-8	TRBJ2-1	TGTGCCAGCAGCGGGGACACTCGGGGGGGTGAGCAGTTCTTC	CASSGDTRGGEQFF